These T cell receptor beta chains were read from a single sample in a study of OX40 agonist ivuxolimab in advanced cancers. Data came from immunoSEQ multiplex PCR; TCRdb stores just in-frame clones and leaves some out. The table records roughly 53,000 clones, 85% to 90% of them present only once. The sample in question was CD4+ or CD8+ T cells sorted from blood, obtained in a trial of the OX40 agonist ivuxolimab. The receptors come from an adult with an advanced solid tumor such as melanoma, head and neck, liver or kidney cancer. Both conserved end residues are part of each CDR3. D genes are given only for firm matches. Only some rows state a clone size, as once, few, many or a class for expanded clones.

clone size: once; J gene: TRBJ2-2; D gene: TRBD1; V gene: TRBV6-5; CDR3 protein: CAIRGSLNTGELFF; CDR3 DNA: TGTGCCATCAGGGGGAGCCTCAACACCGGGGAGCTGTTTTTT
clone size: -; J gene: TRBJ1-2; D gene: -; V gene: TRBV7-3; CDR3 protein: CASSLSRDTIGYGYTF; CDR3 DNA: TGTGCCAGCAGCTTATCTCGGGACACAATCGGGTATGGCTACACCTTC
clone size: once; J gene: TRBJ1-4; D gene: -; V gene: TRBV5-1; CDR3 protein: CASSLSVQGNEKLFF; CDR3 DNA: TGCGCCAGCAGCTTATCTGTCCAAGGCAATGAAAAACTGTTTTTT
clone size: -; J gene: TRBJ1-5; D gene: TRBD1; V gene: TRBV28; CDR3 protein: CASSSGGPLNNQPQHF; CDR3 DNA: TGTGCCAGCAGTTCAGGGGGTCCACTAAACAATCAGCCCCAGCATTTT
clone size: -; J gene: TRBJ2-1; D gene: -; V gene: TRBV4-2; CDR3 protein: CASSRRGSGQFF; CDR3 DNA: TGTGCCAGCAGCCGGCGGGGTTCCGGGCAGTTCTTC
clone size: once; J gene: TRBJ2-7; D gene: TRBD2; V gene: TRBV27; CDR3 protein: CATQRTSGTSYEQYF; CDR3 DNA: TGTGCCACCCAGAGGACTAGCGGAACCTCCTACGAGCAGTACTTC
clone size: -; J gene: TRBJ2-7; D gene: TRBD1; V gene: TRBV11-2; CDR3 protein: CASRNRGEGYEQYF; CDR3 DNA: TGTGCCAGCAGGAACAGGGGAGAGGGCTACGAGCAGTACTTC
clone size: -; J gene: TRBJ2-5; D gene: -; V gene: TRBV11-2; CDR3 protein: CASSLGQTYQETQYF; CDR3 DNA: TGTGCCAGCAGCTTAGGACAGACTTACCAAGAGACCCAGTACTTC
clone size: once; J gene: TRBJ2-7; D gene: TRBD2; V gene: TRBV4-1; CDR3 protein: CASSPGGAGSYEQYF; CDR3 DNA: TGCGCCAGCAGCCCCGGGGGGGCGGGGTCCTACGAGCAGTACTTC
clone size: -; J gene: TRBJ1-1; D gene: -; V gene: TRBV7-9; CDR3 protein: CASSVQVNTEAFF; CDR3 DNA: TGTGCCAGCAGCGTACAGGTGAACACTGAAGCTTTCTTT